This record concerns one T cell receptor beta chain sequence. Its specificity is unknown. This CDR3 spans 13 amino acids. Germline values: CDR1 LGHDT, CDR2 YNNKEL (reference sequence). The V gene end was trimmed by 6 bases and the J gene end by 8 bases; junction bases not matched to a gene: 7. These data belong to a study of T cells after yellow fever vaccination. TCRdb recomputed calls from the 5' RACE reads with MiXCR, one row per CDR3 protein. This table has approximately 350,000 distinct CDR3 sequences, roughly 12% appearing once. Study outcomes and limitations: After the booster, approximately 96% of CD4 and about nine tenths of CD8 primary-response clones were re-detected. The secondary response showed a weaker magnitude and a faster peak, day 5 versus 15.

This chain uses TRBV3-1 with TRBJ2-1, with 7 bases aligning to TRBD1. The sequence derives from a man between 18 and 35 years old who received the YFV17D yellow fever vaccine. Material: PBMCs, obtained on the day of the first yellow fever vaccination. The CDR3 DNA follows: TGTGCCAGCAGAAAAGGGGGCCTCCATGAGCAGTTCTTC. Protein product: CASRKGGLHEQFF.